The present TCR beta chain was sequenced within a study of cytomegalovirus exposure and HLA in healthy donors listed by TCRdb under 2017. Study-wide context: According to an earlier analysis of 550 to 750 of the donors, some 170 million T cells yielded 120 million or so unique TCR beta sequences and 276 Gb of sequence data. An early release that covered some 640 HLA-typed donors contained approximately 300 gigabases of sequencing data and roughly 84 million unique TCR sequences. Of the approximately 370 genotyped donors, approximately 81% were placed in the genetic ancestry cluster associated with self-reported Caucasian donors. The aim of the study was to test whether cataloging public T cell receptors could identify signatures of past pathogen exposure. The study used immunosequencing to profile the T cell repertoires of 666 subjects and linked those repertoires to cytomegalovirus serostatus. A separate validation cohort of more than 100 different subjects was used in addition to the 666-subject first cohort. High-throughput TCR immunosequencing, statistical association of individual TCRs with disease status, and machine learning were combined to predict cytomegalovirus infection status. A later analysis re-examined previously published TCR beta repertoires from more than 600 donors and added high-resolution HLA genotyping to investigate patterns of TCR occurrence. In the later analysis, no new phenotypic data were used to find candidate immune exposures; instead, reliance was placed on TCR beta sequences and their occurrence across donors. An earlier analysis of approximately 500 of the donors applied high-throughput TCR beta sequencing to assess whether each TCR beta V gene segment acted as functional or pseudogenic. Donor age, sex, ethnicity and CMV serostatus were collected together with the repertoire data. A later genetic analysis took genome-wide SNP genotypes for about three fifths of the roughly 670 donors and used that subset as a discovery cohort. All discovery cohort repertoires had been generated using a single sequencing platform. HLA typing covered class I and class II loci at four-digit resolution. Typing coverage differed by locus: A, B, C, DRB1 and DQB1 were typed in about 620-630 donors, DQA1 in 500 to 550, DPA1 in around 600, and DPB1 in 400 to 480. A handful of DR-DQ haplotypes were handled as single units for association and clustering because linkage in the cohort was strong. Across roughly 420 genotyped donors of the cohort, an average of roughly 250,000 unique TCR beta nucleotide sequences per donor were sequenced, and around 20% of those sequences were non-productive.

The cohort consisted of 600 or so healthy bone marrow donors. Cohort members were all nominally healthy when sampled, although unrecorded immune exposures were likely present. The donor tested CMV seropositive and was one of the 289 seropositive cohort members. Every donor gave a peripheral blood sample, and the peripheral blood mononuclear cells from that sample were used for TCR beta sequencing. Genomic DNA was extracted from the blood cell samples with the Qiagen DNeasy Blood Extraction Kit. In this sample, this clone turned up a few times. Its recognized antigen is unknown. Qualities for individual bases were not recorded, and no much larger clone is one base off. Summary of the overall study and its limitations: A later analysis found that HLA-associated TCR beta chains were more clonally expanded and had lower generation probabilities than equally common non-associated chains. A later analysis found that TCR association rates varied across HLA loci, with DRB1 alleles showing the most associated TCRs and HLA-C alleles the fewest. Most CMV-associated TCR beta chains appeared to be HLA-restricted in a later analysis, and the HLA associations seemed to be driven largely by CMV exposure. Because counts were too low, some 16 rarely observed V segments, including chromosome 9 orphons, were excluded from the earlier analysis of several hundred of the donors. In both the original and validation cohorts, the classifier was reported to diagnose cytomegalovirus status with high specificity and sensitivity. When HLA alleles, especially DR and DQ, strongly co-occurred, attributing TCR associations to individual alleles was difficult. Specific HLA alleles were associated with 15,000 to 20,000 TCR beta sequences at a false discovery rate of 0.05 in a later analysis. The only immune exposure information available for the cohort was CMV serostatus. Most TCR sequences were seen in very few donors, while some public TCRs were found in many individuals. In the study, about 150 TCR beta chains were listed as associated with cytomegalovirus. Linkage disequilibrium might explain the correlated functional status among segregating V segments, but an unknown experimental factor could not be ruled out. Several of the top co-occurrence clusters appeared to be linked to parvovirus B19, influenza, CMV and Epstein-Barr virus, according to a later analysis. The presence/absence analyses assumed that sequencing depth was roughly uniform across donors, and that assumption may not be true. The cohort was sequenced for TCR beta chains only, and without alpha or paired-chain data the features that could be detected were limited. Because HLA typing was missing for some donors at each locus, association tests included only the typed subset. The sequencing pipeline was judged likely to have produced a cluster of highly shared sequence variants as a technical artifact. A further reported finding was that TCR beta sequences accurately predicted the HLA-A and HLA-B alleles for most subjects in the first cohort. Broadly in line with IMGT annotations, most TCR beta V segments showed up in productive rearrangements about 87% or about 30% of the time in an earlier analysis of several hundred of the donors. A later genetic analysis associated a missense DCLRE1C variant with V-gene and J-gene trimming of TCR beta chains, and an independent cohort replicated the association. The authors suggested that the approach could potentially be generalized to other disease states and immunological phenotypes. Compared with the 666-donor mean, donors in an Asian-associated ancestry cluster had fewer N-insertions in productive TCRs, according to a later genetic analysis. In vitro tests confirmed that a few of the cytomegalovirus-associated TCR beta chains recognize cytomegalovirus antigens. The 87-base-pair reads could not distinguish some IMGT-functional V segments, including TRBV6-2 and TRBV6-3, so those segments were excluded.

CDR1 and CDR2 were assigned from the germline V gene (reference sequence) as LNHDA and SQIVND. Its CDR3 holds 14 amino acids, cysteine through phenylalanine. CDR3 DNA is the only sequence kept; it has 42 bases, read in frame from the first base. V loses 3 bases of germline sequence and J loses 0 bases, and the interval between the two ends is 8 bases. Receptor libraries were prepared by the immunoSEQ multiplex PCR assay. The multiplex PCR relied on a mix of 60 forward primers for TCR Vbeta segments and 13 reverse primers for TCR Jbeta segments. A multiplex PCR assay on genomic DNA amplified the CDR3 region of rearranged TCR beta genes. On the Illumina HiSeq System, the amplified TCR beta libraries were sequenced as 87-base-pair reads. The paper's processing steps were these. A later analysis tallied approximately 87 million unique TCR beta chains across the 700 or so repertoires, and some 10 million of those chains were shared by two or more donors. A nearest-neighbor algorithm error-corrected the raw reads and collapsed the reads into unique sequences, merging closely related sequences to remove PCR and sequencing errors. Alignment of CDR3 sequences to IMGT reference sequences was used to assign V, D and J gene segments. For a sequence to be retained, a match of at least six nucleotides to both a V gene segment and a J gene segment was required. Rearrangements were classified as productive when the CDR3 lacked stop codons and remained in frame with V and J, and all other rearrangements were classified as non-productive. Following IMGT convention, CDR3 was defined as the stretch from the second conserved V-encoded cysteine to the conserved J-encoded phenylalanine. In an earlier analysis of roughly 610 of the donors, sequences lacking an unambiguous match to a single V gene segment were excluded. In an earlier analysis of about 590 of the donors, a V segment was called functional when productive rearrangements were above 56.7%, and segregating when the standard deviation between donors exceeded 5%. A statistical classification framework was built for diagnosing cytomegalovirus status from the catalog of TCR beta chain sequences. In a later analysis, TCR nucleotide sequences were compared against IMGT/GENE-DB human TR gene sequences so that V and J genes could be assigned. The TCRdist pipeline was used in a later analysis to assign CDR3 sequences and most-parsimonious VDJ recombination scenarios. A later analysis defined each TCR beta chain by its CDR3 amino acid sequence plus V-gene family, and excluded reads lacking a unique V-gene family. A later analysis removed nearly 600 highly shared, low-generation-probability nucleotide sequences to deal with suspected cross-contamination and a sequencing artifact. In a later analysis, a clonal expansion index for each public chain was calculated from normalized within-repertoire ranks of inferred template counts. A later analysis computed generation probabilities with a VDJ recombination model fitted to out-of-frame rearrangements, and checked the results against IGoR. A later analysis scored TCR-TCR, TCR-HLA and TCR-CMV co-occurrence with hypergeometric tests, applying a repertoire-size bias correction to TCR pairs. To estimate false discovery rates, a later analysis permuted the HLA or CMV assignments 20 times. In a later analysis, co-occurring TCRs were grouped with DBSCAN, and TCRdist sequence similarity was added when clustering was performed within HLA-allele-positive subsets. Co-occurrence clustering excluded repertoires with fewer than 30,000 or more than 120,000 public chains, plus five with anomalous nucleotide sharing. TCRdb took this table from immuneACCESS and kept in-frame rearrangements with V and J called. Such tables lack part of the clones; where checked against another copy, unresolved V genes explain under half of the gap, and the rest is unexplained. That table furnishes V, J and clone size, whereas the DNA furnished D and trimming. The sample yields approximately 160,000 clones; around 79% were counted once. Around 3% of the sample lies in the top ten.

Sequenced: PBMCs. The receptor comes from a woman between 35 and 50 years old in good health and CMV-seropositive. The sequence joins TRBV19 to TRBJ1-1, with no reliable assignment of the D segment. The sequenced DNA is TGTGCCAGTAGTATTTCAGTCCTGAACACTGAAGCTTTCTTT. Translated, this is CASSISVLNTEAFF.